This paragraph covers one TCR beta chain sequence. Antigen specificity is unknown. Profiling relied on immunoSEQ multiplex PCR, and the TCRdb table lists in-frame clones only, not all of them. Here the sample spans 900,000 to 1,200,000 clones, around 78% being singletons. This sample is part of a study of shared clonotypes between healthy human individuals. CDR3 size: 14 residues. Looked up from germline, CDR1 is SGHTS and CDR2 is YDEGEE. V lost 3 bases to trimming and J lost 1 base, with 8 bases between them. General study findings and limits: The researchers took only blood, and tissue repertoires probably look different. Around 5% of naive CD4 clonotypes were common to a few donors. Naive subsets tended to show greater estimated richness than memory subsets.

Material for sequencing was memory CD4+ T cells from PBMCs. The subset: CD45RA-negative fraction. The sequence came from a man between 18 and 35 years old in good health. Some clones in this sample may be carry-over from other donors' samples. The chain has TRBV5-8 and TRBJ1-3; D remains unclear. The CDR3 spells CASSSVYSGNTIYF. For the CDR3, the DNA is TGTGCCAGCAGCTCTGTCTATTCTGGAAACACCATATATTTT.